The rows below give T cell receptor beta chains drawn from one sample of a study of cytomegalovirus exposure and HLA in healthy donors. Clones were read by immunoSEQ multiplex PCR, and TCRdb kept only the in-frame ones, dropping some. The sample lists fewer than 250,000 clones; approximately 77% were seen once. Sequenced input: PBMCs. Receptor source: a middle-aged man in good health and CMV-seropositive. The CDR3 runs from the conserved cysteine through the conserved F or W. D genes are given only for firm matches. Only part of the rows carry a size: once, few, many, or a class if the clone is expanded.

TRBV5-4,-,-,CASSLPGNRFVTEAFF
TRBV11-2,-,-,CASSLEADFSYNEQFF
TRBV7-3,-,-,CASSQAPQETQYF
TRBV5-4,-,-,CASSLGENQETQYF
TRBV10-3,-,TRBD1,CAINPGGEYGYTF
TRBV18,-,-,CASSPPGGTSVYEQYF
TRBV10-2,-,TRBD2,CASSEAGGSYEQYF
TRBV2,-,TRBD2,CASSEFGASGSEQFF
TRBV4-1,-,-,CASSQEVGSDTQYF
TRBV10-3,-,TRBD1,CASSGTGSTDTQYF
TRBV6-1,-,-,CASSEVPGLEYF
TRBV7-9,-,-,CASSGDSWGEKLFF
TRBV4-1,once,-,CASSQEQGNIQYF
TRBV5-6,-,TRBD1,CASNPTGGETQYF
TRBV11-2,-,TRBD2,CASSLAAGPMNNEQFF
TRBV4-1,-,TRBD1,CASSQDQTGGRKPQHF
TRBV7-2,once,-,CASSLGRVYSNQPQHF
TRBV28,few,-,CASRGQTNEKLFF
TRBV2,-,TRBD1,CASRDQWTGNTDTQYF
TRBV6-1,-,-,CASSDRPGGNTQYF
TRBV7-2,-,TRBD1,CASSLTQGQGEAFF
TRBV7-9,-,TRBD2,CASSLPSGNSYEQYF
TRBV6-5,-,TRBD1,CASSPTSTGGTEAFF
TRBV6-1,-,-,CASLQQGPNEQFF
TRBV11-3,-,TRBD2,CASSLDYQAGGHNEQFF
TRBV7-9,-,-,CASSRGRGAFLETQYF
TRBV6-5,-,TRBD1,CASSRTGVGNQPQHF
TRBV25-1,few,TRBD2,CASRPGLAGTYEQYF